The T cell receptor (beta chain) under discussion was sequenced for a study of OX40 agonist ivuxolimab in advanced cancers. Study-wide background: Recorded diagnoses for dose-escalation patients were hepatocellular carcinoma, melanoma, renal cell or head and neck cancer.

Study outcomes and limitations: The authors also found low normalized T-cell clonal expansion in some nonresponders.

Sequencing was performed with immunoSEQ multiplex PCR; in TCRdb, only in-frame clones are kept and a portion is missing. Found here are fewer than 30,000 clones, around 86% of them singletons; the top ten hold about 30%. Germline V lookup: CDR1 LGHNA, CDR2 YNFKEQ. V dropped 0 bases and J dropped 5 bases, with 18 bases sitting between them. The CDR3 runs to 17 residues. In the case of this clone: Its specificity is not known.

This TCR was sampled from an adult with an advanced solid tumor such as melanoma, head and neck, liver or kidney cancer. The rearrangement links TRBV4-2 to TRBJ2-3; tentative D call: TRBD2 (5 bases). The sequencing used CD4+ or CD8+ T cells sorted from blood, collected in a trial of the OX40 agonist ivuxolimab. CDR3 nucleotides: TGTGCCAGCAGCCAAGATTTGGACTTAATACTGGGAGATACGCAGTATTTT. It codes for CASSQDLDLILGDTQYF.